The 18 T cell receptor beta chains given below trace back to one sample, sequenced in a study of OX40 agonist ivuxolimab in advanced cancers. Some clones are missing from TCRdb's copy, which holds only in-frame ones; the method was immunoSEQ multiplex PCR. This table holds roughly 48,000 clones, roughly 90% found once. Material: CD4+ or CD8+ T cells sorted from blood, obtained in a trial of the OX40 agonist ivuxolimab. These receptors came from an adult with an advanced solid tumor such as melanoma, head and neck, liver or kidney cancer.

The rearrangement joins TRBV6-4 to TRBJ1-5, with D possibly being TRBD1 (5 bases). The CDR3 runs to 17 residues. Deletions cut 7 bases from V and 3 bases from J, with 22 bases between. Looked up from germline, CDR1 is MRHNA and CDR2 is SNTAGT. The CDR3 loop is CASTIHPGSWVNQPQHF. CDR3 nucleotides: TGTGCCAGCACAATACATCCAGGGAGTTGGGTCAATCAGCCCCAGCATTTT.

The chain joins TRBV6-4 to TRBJ2-2; D gene ambiguous. Trimming left V 2 bases short and J 0 bases short, with 7 bases between. This CDR3 comprises 15 residues. Germline V gene data show CDR1 as MRHNA and CDR2 as SNTAGT. This chain's CDR3 is CASSDSTANTGELFF. The CDR3 coding sequence is TGTGCCAGCAGTGACAGTACAGCGAACACCGGGGAGCTGTTTTTT.

This rearrangement joins TRBV6-5 to TRBJ1-5; D is undetermined. The V gene's germline CDR1 is MNHEY and CDR2 SVGAGI. The CDR3 loop spans 12 amino acids. The germline V and J ends were trimmed by 5 bases and 1 base, with 3 bases remaining between them. The CDR3 is CASSRSNQPQHF. DNA of the CDR3: TGTGCCAGCAGTCGAAGCAATCAGCCCCAGCATTTT.

The rearrangement links TRBV6-1 to TRBJ1-2; 9 bases fit TRBD1. J gave up 6 bases and V 4 bases, and 6 bases lay outside the gene matches. Per the germline V gene, CDR1 is MNHNS and CDR2 is SASEGT. CDR3 length: 14 amino acids. The CDR3 nucleotides are TGTGCCAGCAGTGGGAACAGGGGGCCCCATGGCTACACCTTC. Protein product: CASSGNRGPHGYTF.

The chain employs TRBV11-3 and TRBJ2-5; D is undetermined. CDR1 SGHNT and CDR2 YENEEA come from the germline V gene. This CDR3 contains 12 residues. The V and J ends lost 3 bases and 5 bases respectively, with 7 bases between them. The CDR3 DNA sequence: TGTGCCAGCAGCTTCGAAGGGGAGACCCAGTACTTC. The encoded protein is CASSFEGETQYF. Together with reference TRBV11-3 and TRBJ2-5, the CDR3 gives the full variable domain: EAGVVQSPRYKIIEKKQPVAFWCNPISGHNTLYWYLQNLGQGPELLIRYENEEAVDDSQLPKDRFSAERLKGVDSTLKIQPAELGDSAVYLCASSFEGETQYFGPGTRLLVL.

V gene TRBV7-6 combines with J gene TRBJ2-1; the match to TRBD1 covers 9 bases. This CDR3 region has 14 residues. V lost 5 bases and J lost 8; bases outside the gene matches: 7. Per germline, CDR1 SGHVS and CDR2 FNYEAQ. Written as DNA, the CDR3 is TGTGCCAGCAGCAAGGGACAGGGAGTTGATGAGCAGTTCTTC. It translates to CASSKGQGVDEQFF.

This rearrangement joins TRBV7-6 to TRBJ2-7, with 7 nucleotides matching TRBD2. Germline assignment: CDR1 SGHVS and CDR2 FNYEAQ. The CDR3 loop spans 17 amino acids. V shed 2 bases and J 6 bases; nucleotides not matched to a gene: 16. For the CDR3, the DNA is TGTGCCAGCAGCTTATCCTTTTACTCTAGCGGCCGCGGCGAGCAGTACTTC. Its protein product is CASSLSFYSSGRGEQYF.

The V call is TRBV6-1, the J call TRBJ2-5; TRBD2 might be the D (6 bases). This CDR3 is 15 amino acids long. Deletions cut 4 bases from V and 3 bases from J, with 15 bases between. In germline, CDR1 is MNHNS, CDR2 SASEGT. The CDR3 region has the DNA TGTGCCAGCAGTGTGGCGGGGTTTTTCGAAGAGACCCAGTACTTC. Its translation: CASSVAGFFEETQYF.

The chain combines TRBV30 with TRBJ2-7, with a possible D match to TRBD1 (6 bases). V lost 5 bases, J lost 1 base, and 9 bases lay in between. This CDR3 comprises 12 residues. Germline lookup yields CDR1 GTSNPN and CDR2 SVGIG (reference sequence). CDR3 sequence (DNA): TGTGCCTGGGTGACAGGTTCCTACGAGCAGTACTTC. The encoded protein is CAWVTGSYEQYF.

The chain combines TRBV2 with TRBJ1-6; 7 bases line up with TRBD1. CDR1 and CDR2 (germline): SNHLY, FYNNEI. The V segment lost 0 bases and the J segment 0 bases; nucleotides outside the gene matches: 2. The CDR3 is 17 amino acids. This CDR3 reads CASSEAGQSSYNSPLHF. DNA of the CDR3: TGTGCCAGCAGTGAAGCGGGACAGAGCTCCTATAATTCACCCCTCCACTTT.

This clone was found once. The chain employs TRBV5-1 and TRBJ1-1; 7 positions agree with TRBD1. The CDR3 has 15 residues. CDR1 is SGHRS, CDR2 YFSETQ, per germline. J gave up 4 bases and V 4 bases, and 10 bases lay outside the gene matches. In nucleotides, the CDR3 is TGCGCCAGCAGCCAAGGGGGCGGAGGTACCACTGAAGCTTTCTTT. Translated: CASSQGGGGTTEAFF.

The chain has TRBV15 and TRBJ1-5, with a tentative D call TRBD1 (5 bases). The CDR3 consists of 12 residues. Per germline, CDR1 LNHNV and CDR2 YYDKDF (reference sequence). V lost 6 bases, J lost 5 bases, and 8 bases lay in between. CDR3 amino acids: CATSPGDQPQHF. The CDR3 DNA follows: TGTGCCACCAGTCCGGGGGATCAGCCCCAGCATTTT.

The chain uses TRBV19 and TRBJ2-1, with TRBD2 identical over 8 bases. The CDR3 sequence is 17 residues long. Per the germline V gene, CDR1 is LNHDA and CDR2 is SQIVND (reference sequence). V was pared by 6 bases and J by 0 bases, with 10 bases of the junction left unmatched. CDR3 DNA: TGTGCCAGTAGCGAGCTGTCCGGACTAGCCTCCTACAATGAGCAGTTCTTC. It encodes CASSELSGLASYNEQFF. Supplemented by reference TRBV19 and TRBJ2-1, the full variable domain reads DGGITQSPKYLFRKEGQNVTLSCEQNLNHDAMYWYRQDPGQGLRLIYYSQIVNDFQKGDIAEGYSVSREKKESFPLTVTSAQKNPTAFYLCASSELSGLASYNEQFFGPGTRLTVL.

This chain uses TRBV11-2 with TRBJ1-3; D not resolved. Per germline, CDR1 SGHAT and CDR2 FQNNGV. This CDR3 comprises 16 residues. The V end lost 3 bases, the J end lost 1 base, and 13 bases lay between the germline ends. The CDR3 coding sequence is TGTGCCAGCAGCTTGGGCATCCGGTATTCTGGAAACACCATATATTTT. Its translation is CASSLGIRYSGNTIYF.

The chain uses TRBV19 and TRBJ1-2; 7 positions match TRBD1. V dropped 7 bases and J dropped 8; count of bases not matched to a gene: 13. The CDR3 has 14 residues. Germline V gene lookup returns CDR1 LNHDA and CDR2 SQIVND (reference sequence). The CDR3 here is CASTTAPGQLGYTF. Here the CDR3 DNA reads TGTGCCAGTACAACGGCACCGGGACAGTTGGGCTACACCTTC.

The rearrangement uses TRBV14 and TRBJ2-1, with D tentatively TRBD1 (5 bases). CDR1 SGHDN and CDR2 FVKESK come from the germline V gene. The CDR3 is 17 residues long. V gave up 0 bases and J gave up 0 bases, with 12 bases separating them. In DNA, the CDR3 is TGTGCCAGCAGCCAAGAAGTAAGGACACCCTCCTACAATGAGCAGTTCTTC. Encoded protein: CASSQEVRTPSYNEQFF.

V usage is TRBV30 and J usage is TRBJ2-7, with 8 bases fitting TRBD2. V shed 2 bases, J shed 6 bases, and the junction held 12 bases outside the gene matches. This CDR3 spans 15 amino acids. Germline assignment: CDR1 GTSNPN and CDR2 SVGIG (reference sequence). CDR3 sequence (DNA): TGTGCCTGGAGTAATACGGCGAGCGGGGGTTCCGAGCAGTACTTC. The encoded protein is CAWSNTASGGSEQYF.

V gene TRBV18 combines with J gene TRBJ1-2; D might be TRBD1 (5 bases). V lost 3 bases and J 8 bases, leaving 28 bases between the germline ends. The CDR3 has 18 amino acids. Germline V gene data show CDR1 as KGHSH and CDR2 as LQKENI. CDR3 DNA: TGTGCCAGCTCACCTTTCCAGGTGCAGGAGGGGAACCGACGCGGCTACACCTTC. Protein sequence: CASSPFQVQEGNRRGYTF.